This TCR beta chain was documented in a study of blood T cell repertoires in COVID-19. Across the whole study: Acute and convalescent COVID-19 samples came from the United States, Italy and Spain. T cells, B-cell-depleted T cells, or PBMCs supplied cDNA or gDNA.

Study processing details: Estimates of nucleated cell counts were drawn from the amplification of reference gene primers. TCRdb's table, derived via immunoSEQ multiplex PCR, lists solely in-frame clones and lacks some. The V and J calls and clone size are taken from that table; D and trimming were inferred from the DNA. The sample includes 310,000 or so clones, approximately 90% seen only once; the top ten take 2.2%. The ends were cut back, 5 bases at V and 7 bases at J, with 15 bases in the middle. Germline-derived CDR1 and CDR2 are LNHDA and SQIVND (reference sequence). The CDR3 contains 14 residues. Followed over time, Seattle patients had been enrolled while infection was active.

The receptor's source is a woman in her 30s with COVID-19, enrolled during active disease. The sample consisted of peripheral blood. The J gene is TRBJ2-1, the V gene TRBV19; D unclear. CDR3 residues: CASSPRPPPNEQFF. CDR3 nucleotide sequence: TGTGCCAGTAGTCCTAGGCCCCCACCAAATGAGCAGTTCTTC.